This T cell receptor beta chain is from a study of blood T cell repertoires in COVID-19. The wider study: COVID-19 samples collected from the United States, Italy and Spain covered acute and convalescent phases. T cells, B-cell-depleted T cells, or PBMCs supplied cDNA or gDNA.

In the source study's methods: Reference gene primer amplification in the assay estimated nucleated cell counts. Sequenced by immunoSEQ multiplex PCR; TCRdb stores in-frame clones only, minus some. The V and J calls and clone size are taken from that table; D and trimming were inferred from the DNA. The sample lists about 140,000 clones; about four fifths were seen once. Participants reported their clinical history, and cohort assignment relied on those reports. Germline values: CDR1 SGHAT, CDR2 FQNNGV. V lost 0 bases and J 1 base, leaving 4 bases between the germline ends. The CDR3 runs to 13 residues. The count of this clone is one.

The sample consisted of PBMCs or T cells enriched from blood (not recorded which). This sequence joins TRBV11-2 and TRBJ2-7; D unclear. This clonotype was obtained from a young woman who had been exposed to COVID-19. The CDR3 loop reads CASSLDISYEQYF. The CDR3 coding sequence is TGTGCCAGCAGCTTAGATATTTCCTACGAGCAGTACTTC.